Reported below is one T cell receptor (beta chain). The antigen remains unidentified. The data were taken from a study of CD8 T cells in Susac syndrome. Study outcomes and limitations: The study acknowledged a relatively small number of individuals in its TCR sequencing and HLA analysis.

The sequenced target, TCR beta, came from blood CD8+ and CD4+ T cells. In contrast to the negatively isolated CD8+ and CD4+ T cells, TEMRA cells were FACS-enriched. The RNA, about 0.45 to 1 ug, was put through reverse transcription using random hexamers. An immunoSEQ multiplex PCR amplified TCR beta CDR3 over 54 Vbeta and 13 Jbeta. TCRdb fed the immunoSEQ multiplex PCR reads into MiXCR, producing one record per CDR3 protein. Among under 550,000 distinct CDR3 sequences, more than 80% were seen once, and the ten largest hold 0.09% to 0.15%. This CDR3 is 15 amino acids long. V was clipped by 1 base and J by 1 base, with 11 bases between them. Germline V gene data show CDR1 as SGHVS and CDR2 as FNYEAQ.

Sequenced material: CD8+ T cells from PBMCs. The receptor was derived from a human donor with multiple sclerosis. The V and J genes are TRBV7-6 and TRBJ2-7, with D possibly being TRBD1 (5 bases). The CDR3 coding sequence is TGTGCCAGCAGCTTAGTGCAGGGATTATCCTACGAGCAGTACTTC. Its protein product is CASSLVQGLSYEQYF.